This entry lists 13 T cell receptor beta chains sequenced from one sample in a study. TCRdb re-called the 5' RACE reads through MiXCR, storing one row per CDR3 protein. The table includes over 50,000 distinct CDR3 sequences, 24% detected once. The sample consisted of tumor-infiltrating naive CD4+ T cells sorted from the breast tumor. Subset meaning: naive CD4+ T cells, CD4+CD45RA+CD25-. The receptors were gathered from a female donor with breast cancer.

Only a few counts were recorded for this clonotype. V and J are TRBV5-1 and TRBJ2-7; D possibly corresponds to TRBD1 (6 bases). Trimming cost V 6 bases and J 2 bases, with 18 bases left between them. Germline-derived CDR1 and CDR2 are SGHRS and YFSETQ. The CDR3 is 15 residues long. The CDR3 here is CASKKHRQDPYEQYF. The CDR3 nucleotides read TGCGCCAGCAAAAAACATCGACAGGACCCCTACGAGCAGTACTTC. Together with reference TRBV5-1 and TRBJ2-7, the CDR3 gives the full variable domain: KAGVTQTPRYLIKTRGQQVTLSCSPISGHRSVSWYQQTPGQGLQFLFEYFSETQRNKGNFPGRFSGRQFSNSRSEMNVSTLELGDSALYLCASKKHRQDPYEQYFGPGTRLTVT.

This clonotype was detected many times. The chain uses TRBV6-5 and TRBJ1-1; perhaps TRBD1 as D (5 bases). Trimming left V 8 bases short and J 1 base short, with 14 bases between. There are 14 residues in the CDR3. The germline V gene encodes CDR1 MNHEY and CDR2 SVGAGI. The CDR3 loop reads CASGATGQNTEAFF. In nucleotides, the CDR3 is TGTGCCAGCGGGGCAACAGGACAGAACACTGAAGCTTTCTTT.

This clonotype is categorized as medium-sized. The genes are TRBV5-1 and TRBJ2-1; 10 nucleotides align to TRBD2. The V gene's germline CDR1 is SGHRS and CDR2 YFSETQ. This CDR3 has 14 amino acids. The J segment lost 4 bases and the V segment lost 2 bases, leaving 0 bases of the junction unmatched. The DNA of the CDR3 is TGCGCCAGCAGCTTTAGCGGGAGGTACAATGAGCAGTTCTTC. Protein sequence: CASSFSGRYNEQFF.

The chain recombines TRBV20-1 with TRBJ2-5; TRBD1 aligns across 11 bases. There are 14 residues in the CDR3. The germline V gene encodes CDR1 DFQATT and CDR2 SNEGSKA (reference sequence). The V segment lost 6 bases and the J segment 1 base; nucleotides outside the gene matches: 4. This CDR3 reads CSAGDRGIQETQYF. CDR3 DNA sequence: TGCAGTGCCGGGGACAGGGGGATCCAAGAGACCCAGTACTTC.

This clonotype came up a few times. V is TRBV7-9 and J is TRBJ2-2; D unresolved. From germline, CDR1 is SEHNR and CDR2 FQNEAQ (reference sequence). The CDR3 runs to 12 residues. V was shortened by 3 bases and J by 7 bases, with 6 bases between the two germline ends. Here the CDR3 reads CASSFQVGELFF. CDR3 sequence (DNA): TGTGCCAGCAGCTTTCAGGTCGGGGAGCTGTTTTTT. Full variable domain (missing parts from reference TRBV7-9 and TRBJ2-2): DTGVSQNPRHKITKRGQNVTFRCDPISEHNRLYWYRQTLGQGPEFLTYFQNEAQLEKSRLLSDRFSAERPKGSFSTLEIQRTEQGDSAMYLCASSFQVGELFFGEGSRLTVL.

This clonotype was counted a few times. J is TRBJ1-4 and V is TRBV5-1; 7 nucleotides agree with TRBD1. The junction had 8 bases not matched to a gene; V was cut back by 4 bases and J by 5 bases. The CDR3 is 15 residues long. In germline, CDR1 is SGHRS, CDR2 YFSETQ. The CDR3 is CASSPQGQPNEKLFF. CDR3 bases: TGCGCCAGCAGCCCCCAGGGACAGCCGAATGAAAAACTGTTTTTT.

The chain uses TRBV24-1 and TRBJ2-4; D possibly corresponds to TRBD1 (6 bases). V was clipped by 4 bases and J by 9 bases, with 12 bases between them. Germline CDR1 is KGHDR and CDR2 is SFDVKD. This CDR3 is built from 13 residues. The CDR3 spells CATSDVGGGIQYF. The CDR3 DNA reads TGTGCCACCAGTGACGTAGGGGGTGGCATTCAGTACTTC.

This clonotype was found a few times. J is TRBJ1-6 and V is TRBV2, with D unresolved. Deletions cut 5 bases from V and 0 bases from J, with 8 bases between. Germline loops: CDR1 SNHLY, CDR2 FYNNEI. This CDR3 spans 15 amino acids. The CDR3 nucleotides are TGTGCCAGCAGTAGTGAGAGCTCCTATAATTCACCCCTCCACTTT. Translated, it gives CASSSESSYNSPLHF.

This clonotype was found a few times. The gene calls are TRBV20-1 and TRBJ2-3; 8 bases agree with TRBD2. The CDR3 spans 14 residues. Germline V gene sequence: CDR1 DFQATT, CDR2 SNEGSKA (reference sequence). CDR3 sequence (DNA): TGCAGCGCACGCGTGGCGGGAGGAGCAGATACGCAGTATTTT. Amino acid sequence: CSARVAGGADTQYF.

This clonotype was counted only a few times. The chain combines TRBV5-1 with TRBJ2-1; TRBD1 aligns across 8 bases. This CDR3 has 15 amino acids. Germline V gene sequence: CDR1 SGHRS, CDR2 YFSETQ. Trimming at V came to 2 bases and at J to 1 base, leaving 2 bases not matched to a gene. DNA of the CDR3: TGCGCCAGCAGCTTTACAGGGGGATCCTACAATGAGCAGTTCTTC. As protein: CASSFTGGSYNEQFF. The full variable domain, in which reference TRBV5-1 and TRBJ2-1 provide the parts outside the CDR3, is KAGVTQTPRYLIKTRGQQVTLSCSPISGHRSVSWYQQTPGQGLQFLFEYFSETQRNKGNFPGRFSGRQFSNSRSEMNVSTLELGDSALYLCASSFTGGSYNEQFFGPGTRLTVL.

The DNA for the CDR3 is TGTGCCAGCAGCGTTGGGACTAGCGCCAACACCGGGGAGCTGTTTTTT. Protein: CASSVGTSANTGELFF. The chain links TRBV5-5 to TRBJ2-2; the match to TRBD2 covers 10 bases. This CDR3 has 16 amino acids. Germline V gives CDR1 SGHKS, CDR2 YYEKEE (reference sequence). The ends lost 4 bases at V and 2 bases at J; junction bases unmatched: 5.

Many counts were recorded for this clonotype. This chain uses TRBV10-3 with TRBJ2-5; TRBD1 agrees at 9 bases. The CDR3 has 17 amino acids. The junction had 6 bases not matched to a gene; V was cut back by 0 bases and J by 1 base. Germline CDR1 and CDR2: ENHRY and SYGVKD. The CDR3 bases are TGTGCCATCAGTGAGTCCACCGGGACAGGGTTCCAAGAGACCCAGTACTTC. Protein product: CAISESTGTGFQETQYF.

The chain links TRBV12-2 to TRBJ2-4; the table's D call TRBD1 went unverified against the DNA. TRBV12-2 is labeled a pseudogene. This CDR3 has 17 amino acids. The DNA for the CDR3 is TGTGCAAGTCGCTTAGAAGGCAGGGGGCCTTCCAAAAACATTCAGTACTTC. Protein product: CASRLEGRGPSKNIQYF.